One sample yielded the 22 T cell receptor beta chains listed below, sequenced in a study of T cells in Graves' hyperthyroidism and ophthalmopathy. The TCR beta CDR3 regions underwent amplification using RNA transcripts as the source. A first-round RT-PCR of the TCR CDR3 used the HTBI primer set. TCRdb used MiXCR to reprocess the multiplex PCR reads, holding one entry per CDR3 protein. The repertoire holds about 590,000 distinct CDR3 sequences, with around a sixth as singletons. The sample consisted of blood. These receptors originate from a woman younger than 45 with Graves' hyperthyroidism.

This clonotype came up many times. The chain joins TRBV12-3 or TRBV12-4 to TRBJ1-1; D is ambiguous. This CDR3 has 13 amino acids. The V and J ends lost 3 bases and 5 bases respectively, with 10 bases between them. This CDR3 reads CASSLSARTEAFF. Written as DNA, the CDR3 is TGTGCCAGCAGTTTGTCGGCGAGGACTGAAGCTTTCTTT.

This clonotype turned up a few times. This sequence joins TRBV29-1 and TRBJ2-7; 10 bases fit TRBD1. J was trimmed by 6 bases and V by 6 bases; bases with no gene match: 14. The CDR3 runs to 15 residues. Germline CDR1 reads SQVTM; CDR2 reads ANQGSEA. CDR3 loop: CSVERGDRGFGEQYF. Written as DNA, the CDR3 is TGCAGCGTGGAACGAGGGGACAGGGGCTTTGGCGAGCAGTACTTC.

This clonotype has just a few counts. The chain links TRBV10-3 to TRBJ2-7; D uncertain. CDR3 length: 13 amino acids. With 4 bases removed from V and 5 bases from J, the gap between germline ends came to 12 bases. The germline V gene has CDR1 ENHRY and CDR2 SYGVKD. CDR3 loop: CAISVSRENEQYF. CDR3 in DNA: TGTGCCATCAGTGTCTCTAGAGAGAACGAGCAGTACTTC.

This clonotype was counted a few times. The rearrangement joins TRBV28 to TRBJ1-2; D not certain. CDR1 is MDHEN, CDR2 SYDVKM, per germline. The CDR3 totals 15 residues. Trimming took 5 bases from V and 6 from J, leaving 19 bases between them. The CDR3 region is CASSPRSPTEDGYTF. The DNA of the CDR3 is TGTGCCAGCAGTCCAAGGTCCCCCACGGAGGATGGCTACACCTTC.

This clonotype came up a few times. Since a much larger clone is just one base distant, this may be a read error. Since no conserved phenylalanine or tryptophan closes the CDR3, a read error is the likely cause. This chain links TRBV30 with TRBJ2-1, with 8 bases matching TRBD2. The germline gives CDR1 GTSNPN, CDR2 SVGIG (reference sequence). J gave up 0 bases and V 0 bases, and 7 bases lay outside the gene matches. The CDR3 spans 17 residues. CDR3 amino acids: CAWSVQAGTSSYNEQFS. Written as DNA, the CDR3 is TGTGCCTGGAGTGTACAAGCAGGGACTAGCTCCTACAATGAGCAGTTCTCC.

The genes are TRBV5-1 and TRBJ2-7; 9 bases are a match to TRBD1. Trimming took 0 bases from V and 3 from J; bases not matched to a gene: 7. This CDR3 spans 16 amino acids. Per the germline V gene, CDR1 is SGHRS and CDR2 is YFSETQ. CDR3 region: CASSLARDRAIYEQYF. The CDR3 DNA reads TGCGCCAGCAGCTTGGCCCGGGACAGGGCTATCTACGAGCAGTACTTC.

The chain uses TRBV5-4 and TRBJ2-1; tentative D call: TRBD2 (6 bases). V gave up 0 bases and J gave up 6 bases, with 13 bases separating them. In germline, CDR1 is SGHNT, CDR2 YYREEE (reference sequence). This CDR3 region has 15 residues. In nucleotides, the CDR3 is TGTGCCAGCAGCTTGGTTTCTAGCGAAATCAATGAGCAGTTCTTC. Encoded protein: CASSLVSSEINEQFF. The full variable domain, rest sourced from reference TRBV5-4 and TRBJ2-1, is ETGVTQSPTHLIKTRGQQVTLRCSSQSGHNTVSWYQQALGQGPQFIFQYYREEENGRGNFPPRFSGLQFPNYSSELNVNALELDDSALYLCASSLVSSEINEQFFGPGTRLTVL.

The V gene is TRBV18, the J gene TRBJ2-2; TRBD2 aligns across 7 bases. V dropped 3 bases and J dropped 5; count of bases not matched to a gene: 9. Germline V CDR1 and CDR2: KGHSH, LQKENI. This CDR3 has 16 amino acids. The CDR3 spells CASSPFSWRETGELFF. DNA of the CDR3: TGTGCCAGCTCACCCTTCTCGTGGCGGGAGACCGGGGAGCTGTTTTTT.

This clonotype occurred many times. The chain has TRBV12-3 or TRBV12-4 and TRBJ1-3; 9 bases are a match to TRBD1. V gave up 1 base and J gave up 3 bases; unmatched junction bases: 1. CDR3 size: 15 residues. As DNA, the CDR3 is TGTGCCAGCAGTTTAGGGACAGGGGTTGGAAACACCATATATTTT. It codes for CASSLGTGVGNTIYF.

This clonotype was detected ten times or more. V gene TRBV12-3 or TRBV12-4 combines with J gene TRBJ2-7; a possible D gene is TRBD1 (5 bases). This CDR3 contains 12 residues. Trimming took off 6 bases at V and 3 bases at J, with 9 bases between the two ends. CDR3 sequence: CASRPDSYEQYF. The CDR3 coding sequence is TGTGCCAGCAGGCCTGACAGCTACGAGCAGTACTTC.

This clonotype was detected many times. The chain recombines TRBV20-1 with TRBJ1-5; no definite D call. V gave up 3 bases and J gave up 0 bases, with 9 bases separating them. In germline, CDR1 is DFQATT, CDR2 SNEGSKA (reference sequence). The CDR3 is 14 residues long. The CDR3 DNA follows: TGCAGTGCTAGTTTAGGTGGTAGCAATCAGCCCCAGCATTTT. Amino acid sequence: CSASLGGSNQPQHF.

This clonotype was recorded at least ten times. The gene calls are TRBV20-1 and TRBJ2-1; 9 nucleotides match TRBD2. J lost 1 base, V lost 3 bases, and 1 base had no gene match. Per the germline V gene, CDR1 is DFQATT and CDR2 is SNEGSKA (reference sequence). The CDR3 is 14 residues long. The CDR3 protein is CSARTSGSYNEQFF. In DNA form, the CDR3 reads TGCAGTGCTAGGACTAGCGGATCCTACAATGAGCAGTTCTTC.

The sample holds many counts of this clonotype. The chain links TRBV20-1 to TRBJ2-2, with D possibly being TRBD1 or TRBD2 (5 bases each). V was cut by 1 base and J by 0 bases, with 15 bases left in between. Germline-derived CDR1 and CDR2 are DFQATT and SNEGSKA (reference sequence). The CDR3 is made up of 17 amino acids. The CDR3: CSARVEGSRANTGELFF. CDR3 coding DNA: TGCAGTGCTAGAGTAGAGGGGAGCAGGGCGAACACCGGGGAGCTGTTTTTT.

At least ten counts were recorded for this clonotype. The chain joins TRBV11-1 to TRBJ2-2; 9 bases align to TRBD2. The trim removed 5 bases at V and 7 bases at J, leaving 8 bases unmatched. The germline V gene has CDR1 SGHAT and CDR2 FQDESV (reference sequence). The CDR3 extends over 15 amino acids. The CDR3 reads CASSVSGSGSGELFF. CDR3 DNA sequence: TGTGCCAGCAGCGTTAGCGGGAGCGGCAGCGGGGAGCTGTTTTTT.

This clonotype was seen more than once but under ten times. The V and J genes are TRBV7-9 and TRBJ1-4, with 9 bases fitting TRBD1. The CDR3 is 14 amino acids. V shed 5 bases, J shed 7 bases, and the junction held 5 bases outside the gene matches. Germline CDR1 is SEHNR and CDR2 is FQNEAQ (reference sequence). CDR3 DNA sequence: TGTGCCAGCAGCCCACAGGGGGCGCGTGAAAAACTGTTTTTT. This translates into CASSPQGAREKLFF.

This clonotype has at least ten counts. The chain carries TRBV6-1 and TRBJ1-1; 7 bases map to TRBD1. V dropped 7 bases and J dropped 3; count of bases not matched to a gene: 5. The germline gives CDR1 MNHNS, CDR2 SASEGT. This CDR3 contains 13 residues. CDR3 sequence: CASKGQVHTEAFF. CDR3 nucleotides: TGTGCCAGCAAAGGACAGGTCCACACTGAAGCTTTCTTT.

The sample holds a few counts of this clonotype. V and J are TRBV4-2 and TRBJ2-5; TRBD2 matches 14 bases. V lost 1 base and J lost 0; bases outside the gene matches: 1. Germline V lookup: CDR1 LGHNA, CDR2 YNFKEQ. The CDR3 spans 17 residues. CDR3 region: CASSQGTSGRYQETQYF. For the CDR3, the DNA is TGTGCCAGCAGCCAAGGGACTAGCGGGAGGTACCAAGAGACCCAGTACTTC.

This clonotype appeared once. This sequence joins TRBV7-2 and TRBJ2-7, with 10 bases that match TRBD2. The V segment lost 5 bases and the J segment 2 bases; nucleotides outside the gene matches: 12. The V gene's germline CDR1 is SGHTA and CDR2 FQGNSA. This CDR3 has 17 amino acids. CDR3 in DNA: TGTGCCAGCAGCCCCCGAGGAGCGGGAGGGCCGACCTACGAGCAGTACTTC. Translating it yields CASSPRGAGGPTYEQYF.

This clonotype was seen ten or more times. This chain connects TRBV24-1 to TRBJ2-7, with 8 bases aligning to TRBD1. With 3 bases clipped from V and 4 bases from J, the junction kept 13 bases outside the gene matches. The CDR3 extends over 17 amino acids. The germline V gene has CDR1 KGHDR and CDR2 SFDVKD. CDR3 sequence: CATSDRTSGTGKYEQYF. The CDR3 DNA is TGTGCCACCAGTGATAGGACGTCTGGGACAGGCAAATACGAGCAGTACTTC.

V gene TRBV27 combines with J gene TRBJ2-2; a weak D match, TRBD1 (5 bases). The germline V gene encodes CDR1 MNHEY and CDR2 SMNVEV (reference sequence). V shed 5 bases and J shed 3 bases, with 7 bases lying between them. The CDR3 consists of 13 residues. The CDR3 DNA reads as TGTGCCAGCAGTCAGACAGACACCGGGGAGCTGTTTTTT. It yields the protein CASSQTDTGELFF.

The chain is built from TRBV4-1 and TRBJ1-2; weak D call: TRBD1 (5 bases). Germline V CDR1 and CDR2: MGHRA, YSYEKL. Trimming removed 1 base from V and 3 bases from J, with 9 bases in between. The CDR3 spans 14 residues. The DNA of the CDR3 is TGCGCCAGCAGCCAAGGCGGGGGAGACTATGGCTACACCTTC. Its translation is CASSQGGGDYGYTF.

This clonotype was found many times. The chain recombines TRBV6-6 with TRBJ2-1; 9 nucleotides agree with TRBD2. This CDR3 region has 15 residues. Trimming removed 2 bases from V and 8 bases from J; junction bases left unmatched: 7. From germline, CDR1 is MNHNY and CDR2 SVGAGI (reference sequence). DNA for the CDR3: TGTGCCAGCAGTTACACGATAGCGGGAGAATATGAGCAGTTCTTC. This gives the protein CASSYTIAGEYEQFF.